This T cell receptor (beta chain) emerged from a study of T cell responses to AZD1222 COVID-19 vaccine. Whole-study results and caveats: Epitopes outside B.1.351 and B.1.1.7 mutated regions reportedly drew nearly half of spike TCRs. Repertoire samples came only from after the peak T cell response. Distributed over spike, vaccine-associated CD4 TCRs predominated at 160-218 and 743-854.

The count of this clone is one. Its antigen remains unknown. Sequencing used immunoSEQ multiplex PCR; TCRdb keeps in-frame clones, though not all of them. The sample lists roughly 150,000 clones, 70% to 90% seen once, with 2.2% in the top ten. This CDR3 region has 14 residues. The ends lost 2 bases at V and 0 bases at J; junction bases unmatched: 2. Germline lookup yields CDR1 SGDLS and CDR2 YYNGEE. The sample here was peripheral blood, taken on day 0 of AZD1222 vaccination. This receptor was taken from an adult in good health. V is TRBV9 and J is TRBJ2-7; 7 bases match TRBD2. CDR3 sequence reads: CASSVSSGSYEQYF. CDR3 sequence (DNA): TGTGCCAGCAGCGTCTCTAGCGGCTCCTACGAGCAGTACTTC. Complete variable domain (other parts from reference TRBV9 and TRBJ2-7): DSGVTQTPKHLITATGQRVTLRCSPRSGDLSVYWYQQSLDQGLQFLIQYYNGEERAKGNILERFSAQQFPDLHSELNLSSLELGDSALYFCASSVSSGSYEQYFGPGTRLTVT.